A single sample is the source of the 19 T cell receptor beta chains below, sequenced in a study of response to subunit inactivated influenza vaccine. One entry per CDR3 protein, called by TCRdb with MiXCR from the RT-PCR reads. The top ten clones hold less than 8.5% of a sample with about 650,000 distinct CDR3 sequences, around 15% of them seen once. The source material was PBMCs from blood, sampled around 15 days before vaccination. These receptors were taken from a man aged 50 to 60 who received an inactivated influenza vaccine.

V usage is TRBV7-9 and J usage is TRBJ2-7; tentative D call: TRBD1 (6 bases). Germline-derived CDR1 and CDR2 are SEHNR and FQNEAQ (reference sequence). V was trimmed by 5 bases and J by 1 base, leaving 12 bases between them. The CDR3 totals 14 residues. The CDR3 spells CASSPQGQSYEQYF. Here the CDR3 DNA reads TGTGCCAGCAGCCCCCAAGGACAGTCCTACGAGCAGTACTTC. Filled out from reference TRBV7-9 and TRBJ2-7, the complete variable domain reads DTGVSQNPRHKITKRGQNVTFRCDPISEHNRLYWYRQTLGQGPEFLTYFQNEAQLEKSRLLSDRFSAERPKGSFSTLEIQRTEQGDSAMYLCASSPQGQSYEQYFGPGTRLTVT.

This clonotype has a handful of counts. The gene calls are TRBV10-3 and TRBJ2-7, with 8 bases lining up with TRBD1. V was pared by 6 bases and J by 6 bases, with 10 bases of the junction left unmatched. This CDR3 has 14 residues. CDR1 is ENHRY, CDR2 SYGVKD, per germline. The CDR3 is CAIRQTGTGFEQYF. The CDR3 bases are TGTGCCATCAGACAAACCGGGACAGGATTCGAGCAGTACTTC.

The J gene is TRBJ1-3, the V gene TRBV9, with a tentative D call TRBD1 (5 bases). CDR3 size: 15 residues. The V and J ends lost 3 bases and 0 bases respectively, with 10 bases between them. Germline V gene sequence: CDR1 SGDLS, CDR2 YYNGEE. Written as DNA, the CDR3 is TGTGCCAGCAGCGCGACAGTTGACTCTGGAAACACCATATATTTT. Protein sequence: CASSATVDSGNTIYF.

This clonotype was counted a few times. In DNA, the CDR3 is TGCAGTGCCCGGACAGGGGGCGCGACGGACACTGAAGCTTTCTTT. This encodes CSARTGGATDTEAFF. The chain combines TRBV20-1 with TRBJ1-1, with 11 bases matching TRBD1. CDR3 length: 15 amino acids. Trimming removed 6 bases from V and 3 bases from J; junction bases left unmatched: 9. Germline V CDR1 and CDR2: DFQATT, SNEGSKA (reference sequence).

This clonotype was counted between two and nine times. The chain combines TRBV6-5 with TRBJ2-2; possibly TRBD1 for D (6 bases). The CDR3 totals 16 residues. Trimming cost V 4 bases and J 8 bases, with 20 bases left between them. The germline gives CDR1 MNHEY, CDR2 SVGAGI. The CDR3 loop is CASSWVSQGSRGELFF. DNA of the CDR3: TGTGCCAGCAGTTGGGTTTCACAGGGTTCGAGGGGGGAGCTGTTTTTT.

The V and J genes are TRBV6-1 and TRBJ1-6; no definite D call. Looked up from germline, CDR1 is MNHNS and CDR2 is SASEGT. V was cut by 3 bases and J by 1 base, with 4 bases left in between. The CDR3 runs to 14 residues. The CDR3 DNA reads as TGTGCCAGCAGTGATGAGTCCTATAATTCACCCCTCCACTTT. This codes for CASSDESYNSPLHF.

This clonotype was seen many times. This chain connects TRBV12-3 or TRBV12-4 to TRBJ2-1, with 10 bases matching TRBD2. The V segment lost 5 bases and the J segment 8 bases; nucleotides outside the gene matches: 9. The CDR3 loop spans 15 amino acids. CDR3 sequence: CASSQAGGPEDEQFF. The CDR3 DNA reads TGTGCCAGCAGTCAAGCGGGGGGGCCGGAGGATGAGCAGTTCTTC.

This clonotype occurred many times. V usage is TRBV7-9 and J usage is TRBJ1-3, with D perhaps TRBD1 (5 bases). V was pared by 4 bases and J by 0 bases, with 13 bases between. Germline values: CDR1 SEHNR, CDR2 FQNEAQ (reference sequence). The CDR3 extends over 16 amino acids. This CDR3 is CASSSPTGLSGNTIYF. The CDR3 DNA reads TGTGCCAGCAGCTCCCCCACGGGGCTCTCTGGAAACACCATATATTTT.

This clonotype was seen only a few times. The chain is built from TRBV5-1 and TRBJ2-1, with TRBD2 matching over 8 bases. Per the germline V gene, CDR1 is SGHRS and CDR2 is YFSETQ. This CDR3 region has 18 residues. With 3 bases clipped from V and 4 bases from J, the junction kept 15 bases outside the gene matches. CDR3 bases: TGCGCCAGCAGCTCGGGCGTCTCGGGTAGCGGGACTTACAATGAGCAGTTCTTC. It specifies CASSSGVSGSGTYNEQFF.

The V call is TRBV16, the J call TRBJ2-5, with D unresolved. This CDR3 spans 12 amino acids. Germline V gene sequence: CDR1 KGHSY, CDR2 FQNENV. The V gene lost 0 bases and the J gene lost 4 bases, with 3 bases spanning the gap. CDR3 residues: CASSQSLETQYF. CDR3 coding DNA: TGTGCCAGCAGCCAATCTCTAGAGACCCAGTACTTC.

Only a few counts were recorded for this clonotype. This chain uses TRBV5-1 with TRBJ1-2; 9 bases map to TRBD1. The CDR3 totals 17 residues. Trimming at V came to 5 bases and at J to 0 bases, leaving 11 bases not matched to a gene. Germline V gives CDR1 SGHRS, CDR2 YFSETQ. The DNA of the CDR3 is TGCGCCAGCAGGTTACCGGGACAGGGTGTTGCTAACTATGGCTACACCTTC. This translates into CASRLPGQGVANYGYTF.

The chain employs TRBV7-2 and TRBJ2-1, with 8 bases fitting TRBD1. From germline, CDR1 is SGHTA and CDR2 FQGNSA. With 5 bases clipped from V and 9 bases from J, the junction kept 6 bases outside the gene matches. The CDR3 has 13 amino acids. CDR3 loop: CASSGQGLGEQFF. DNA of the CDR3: TGTGCCAGCAGCGGACAGGGTTTGGGTGAGCAGTTCTTC.

The CDR3 nucleotides are TGTGCCAGCAGTCAAATCCCGGGAGAAGAGACCCAGTACTTC. It specifies CASSQIPGEETQYF. This sequence joins TRBV6-2 or TRBV6-3 and TRBJ2-5; tentative D call: TRBD2 (6 bases). The CDR3 has 14 residues. The germline V gene encodes CDR1 MNHEY and CDR2 SVGEGT. V was pared by 5 bases and J by 3 bases, with 13 bases between.

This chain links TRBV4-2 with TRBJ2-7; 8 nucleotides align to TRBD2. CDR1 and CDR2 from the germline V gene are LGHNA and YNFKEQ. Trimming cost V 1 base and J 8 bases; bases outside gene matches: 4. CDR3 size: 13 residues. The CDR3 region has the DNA TGTGCCAGCAGCCAAGGCGGGGGGCCCCAGCAGTACTTC. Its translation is CASSQGGGPQQYF.

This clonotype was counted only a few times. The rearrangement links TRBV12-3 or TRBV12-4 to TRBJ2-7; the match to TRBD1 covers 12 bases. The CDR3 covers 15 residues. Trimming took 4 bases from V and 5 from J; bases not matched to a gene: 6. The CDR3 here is CASSYTGTGGHEQYF. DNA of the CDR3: TGTGCCAGCAGTTATACCGGGACAGGGGGCCACGAGCAGTACTTC.

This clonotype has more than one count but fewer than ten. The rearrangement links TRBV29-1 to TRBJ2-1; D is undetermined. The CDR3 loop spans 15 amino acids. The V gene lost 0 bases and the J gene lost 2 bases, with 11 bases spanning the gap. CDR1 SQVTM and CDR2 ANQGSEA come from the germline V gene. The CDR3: CSVEDGSTAYNEQFF. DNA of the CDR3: TGCAGCGTTGAAGATGGTAGTACGGCCTACAATGAGCAGTTCTTC.

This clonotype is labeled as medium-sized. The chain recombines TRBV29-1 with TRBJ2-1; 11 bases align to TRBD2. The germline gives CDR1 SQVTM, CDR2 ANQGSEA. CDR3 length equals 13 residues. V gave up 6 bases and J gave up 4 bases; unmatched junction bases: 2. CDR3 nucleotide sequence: TGCAGCGTCCGACTAGCGGGGTACAATGAGCAGTTCTTC. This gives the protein CSVRLAGYNEQFF.

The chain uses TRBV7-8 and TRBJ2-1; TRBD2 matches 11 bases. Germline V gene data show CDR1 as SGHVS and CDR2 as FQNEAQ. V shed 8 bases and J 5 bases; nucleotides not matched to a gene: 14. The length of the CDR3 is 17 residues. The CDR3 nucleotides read TGTGCCAGCCAATTAGGGTCCATAGCGGGAGGGCACAATGAGCAGTTCTTC. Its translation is CASQLGSIAGGHNEQFF.

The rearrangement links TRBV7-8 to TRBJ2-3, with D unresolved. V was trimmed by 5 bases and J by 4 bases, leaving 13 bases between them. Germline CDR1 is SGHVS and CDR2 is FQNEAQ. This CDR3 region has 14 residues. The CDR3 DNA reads TGTGCCAGCAGCACCCCTCACGGCCCAGATACGCAGTATTTT. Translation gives CASSTPHGPDTQYF.